The present T cell receptor (beta chain) was sequenced within a study of T cell responses to AZD1222 COVID-19 vaccine. Broader study findings: Regions left unmutated in variants are reportedly the target of nearly half of spike-specific TCRs. Baseline testing showed seropositivity in only a handful of AZD1222 recipients.

Concerning this clone: Its specificity is unknown.

Some clones are missing from TCRdb's copy, which holds only in-frame ones; the method was immunoSEQ multiplex PCR. The sample lists 100,000 to 150,000 clones; 70% to 90% were seen once. The material sequenced was peripheral blood, taken on day 0 of AZD1222 vaccination. The receptor comes from an adult in good health.

In nucleotides, the CDR3 is TGTGCCAGCAGCTTACAGGGGGCCGCCCTGTATGGCTACACCTTC. Protein sequence: CASSLQGAALYGYTF. V usage is TRBV5-6 and J usage is TRBJ1-2; 9 nucleotides line up with TRBD1. Germline lookup yields CDR1 SGHDT and CDR2 YYEEEE. The CDR3 is 15 amino acids. V shed 2 bases and J 5 bases; nucleotides not matched to a gene: 7. Combining the CDR3 with reference TRBV5-6 and TRBJ1-2 gives the whole variable domain DAGVTQSPTHLIKTRGQQVTLRCSPKSGHDTVSWYQQALGQGPQFIFQYYEEEERQRGNFPDRFSGHQFPNYSSELNVNALLLGDSALYLCASSLQGAALYGYTFGSGTRLTVV.